This T cell receptor (beta chain) was profiled in a study of beta chain features in type 1 diabetes. This clone was picked up a small number of times. The authors reverse transcribed all of the isolated RNA, so sequencing captured expressed TCRB transcripts. Sequencing used immunoSEQ multiplex PCR; TCRdb keeps in-frame clones, though not all of them. Of 900,000 or so clones in the sample, roughly a sixth are singletons; the top ten hold about 0.02%. The sample consisted of naive CD4+ T cells from blood. The TCR was taken from a woman between 18 and 29 years old in good health.

CDR3 DNA: TGTGCCAGCAGCCCCGGCCTGGACCGCGAGCAGTACTTC. Translating gives CASSPGLDREQYF. This chain joins TRBV7-3 and TRBJ2-7; D is ambiguous. Germline V gene sequence: CDR1 SGHTA, CDR2 FQGTGA. Deletions cut 5 bases from V and 6 bases from J, with 14 bases between. The length of the CDR3 is 13 residues.